The entry below describes one T cell receptor (beta chain). The antigen remains unidentified. Sequencing used immunoSEQ multiplex PCR; TCRdb keeps in-frame clones, though not all of them. Among over 45,000 clones listed, roughly 91% were seen once. Researchers took blood at baseline, on cycle 4 day 1, and on cycle 7 day 1. V lost 3 bases and J 3 bases, leaving 10 bases between the germline ends. CDR1 is SGDLS and CDR2 is YYNGEE in the germline V gene. The CDR3 is 14 amino acids. This entry belongs to a study of OX40 agonist ivuxolimab in advanced cancers. Study context: Patient treatment consisted of intravenous ivuxolimab administration every 2 weeks at 0.01 to 10 mg/kg. Patients treated during dose escalation were battling hepatocellular carcinoma, melanoma, renal cell or head and neck cancer. Study results and limitations: Clonal expansion was among the lowest in partial responders at 0.1-3.0 mg/kg, especially CD8+.

The TCR comes from an adult with an advanced solid tumor such as melanoma, head and neck, liver or kidney cancer. V and J are TRBV9 and TRBJ1-5, with D tentatively TRBD1 (6 bases). The starting material was CD4+ or CD8+ T cells sorted from blood, obtained in a trial of the OX40 agonist ivuxolimab. The CDR3 DNA sequence: TGTGCCAGCAGCGAGGGGACATTCAATCAGCCCCAGCATTTT. Protein: CASSEGTFNQPQHF.